There are a few counts of the clone carrying this T cell receptor beta chain. The antigen is unknown. This entry comes from a study of graft-versus-host responses after intestinal transplantation. Overall study context: In this cohort, recipients had multivisceral, liver-intestinal, or isolated intestinal transplants. Uniformly, recipients were administered anti-thymocyte globulin induction with subsequent tacrolimus and steroids for roughly three years.

Only in-frame clones appear in the TCRdb table, and some are missing; sequencing was by immunoSEQ multiplex PCR. The sample comprises over 55,000 clones, 90% of which are singletons, and approximately 1.3% rests with the top ten. Per the germline V gene, CDR1 is MGHRA and CDR2 is YSYEKL. Trimming removed 3 bases from V and 5 bases from J; junction bases left unmatched: 3. The CDR3 has 13 residues. This receptor was obtained from a human donor who received an intestinal transplant. The material was unstimulated CD8+ T cells sorted from spleen or lymph node cells, obtained before intestinal transplant. The chain recombines TRBV4-1 with TRBJ1-1; TRBD1 aligns across 7 bases. The CDR3 spells CASSQTGRTEAFF. In DNA, the CDR3 is TGCGCCAGCAGCCAGACAGGGCGGACTGAAGCTTTCTTT.